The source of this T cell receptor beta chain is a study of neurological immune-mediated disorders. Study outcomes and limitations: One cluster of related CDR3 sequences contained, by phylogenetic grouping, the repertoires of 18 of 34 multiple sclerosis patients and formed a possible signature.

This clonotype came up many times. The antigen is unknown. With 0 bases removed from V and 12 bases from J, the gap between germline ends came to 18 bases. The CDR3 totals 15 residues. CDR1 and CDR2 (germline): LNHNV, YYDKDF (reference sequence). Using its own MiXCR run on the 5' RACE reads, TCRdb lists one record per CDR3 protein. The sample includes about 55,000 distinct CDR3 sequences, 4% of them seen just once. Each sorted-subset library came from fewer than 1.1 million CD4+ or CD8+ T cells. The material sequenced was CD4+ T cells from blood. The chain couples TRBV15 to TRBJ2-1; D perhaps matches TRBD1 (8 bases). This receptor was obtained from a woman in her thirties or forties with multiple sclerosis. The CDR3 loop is CATSRDRDRTSWQFF. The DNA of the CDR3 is TGTGCCACCAGCAGAGATAGGGACAGGACTAGTTGGCAGTTCTTC.